Sequencing of this T cell receptor beta chain was carried out in a study of spatial heterogeneity in lung cancer. In TCRdb, the 5' RACE reads were re-called with MiXCR into one record per CDR3 protein. Altogether 20,000 to 25,000 distinct CDR3 sequences are present, roughly 4.6% being singletons, with the ten largest covering less than 45%. This CDR3 comprises 16 residues. CDR1 and CDR2 from the germline V gene are SGHTA and FQGNSA. V lost 5 bases, J lost 7 bases, and 22 bases lay in between. Noted time point: sample taken at primary tumor resection. The sequenced material consisted of unsorted whole RNA from tumor, nontumor lung or frozen PBMC. Untreated early-stage non-small cell lung cancer patients, over 55 in total, were the donors.

The sequence came from a male donor with early-stage non-small cell lung cancer. V usage is TRBV7-2 and J usage is TRBJ2-3; possible D gene TRBD1, 5 bases. The sample consisted of PBMCs, taken at surgery. CDR3 coding DNA: TGTGCCAGCAGCCAGTCGACAGTGCCAAGGTCTAATACGCAGTATTTT. As protein: CASSQSTVPRSNTQYF.